This T cell receptor beta chain was captured by sequencing in a study of OX40 agonist ivuxolimab in advanced cancers. Whole-study context: With ivuxolimab, an agonistic anti-OX40 (CD134) antibody, patients were treated.

Using immunoSEQ multiplex PCR, the repertoire was profiled, and TCRdb retains in-frame clones only, with some absent. The sample has roughly 40,000 clones; roughly 90% are singletons. This sequence was found in an adult with an advanced solid tumor such as melanoma, head and neck, liver or kidney cancer. This material consisted of CD4+ or CD8+ T cells sorted from blood, taken in a trial of the OX40 agonist ivuxolimab.

The CDR3: CASSGRQVNTEAFF. In DNA, the CDR3 is TGTGCCAGCAGTGGACGACAAGTGAACACTGAAGCTTTCTTT. The V gene is TRBV6-6, the J gene TRBJ1-1, with D unclear. Germline assignment: CDR1 MNHNY and CDR2 SVGAGI (reference sequence). CDR3 length: 14 amino acids. The germline V and J ends were trimmed by 5 bases and 0 bases, with 10 bases remaining between them.